The 17 T cell receptor beta chains listed next were all sequenced from one sample in a study of blood T cell repertoires in COVID-19. Method: immunoSEQ multiplex PCR; TCRdb's copy keeps in-frame clones and lacks some. Of about 59,000 clones listed, around 79% are singletons. Sequencing input: peripheral blood. Source of these receptors: a human donor in a cohort sampled during active COVID-19.

The chain links TRBV6-2 or TRBV6-3 to TRBJ2-7; possible D gene TRBD2, 5 bases. V was pared by 2 bases and J by 10 bases, with 21 bases between. This CDR3 has 15 residues. Germline V lookup: CDR1 MNHEY, CDR2 SVGEGT. DNA of the CDR3: TGTGCCAGCAGTTACCCGAGAGGGTCTGCGGCGGAACAGTACTTC. As protein: CASSYPRGSAAEQYF.

The CDR3 protein is CASSYSWAGSYNEQFF. CDR3 DNA sequence: TGTGCCAGCAGTTACTCGTGGGCAGGGTCCTACAATGAGCAGTTCTTC. The V and J genes are TRBV6-2 or TRBV6-3 and TRBJ2-1; a weak D match, TRBD1 (5 bases). Per germline, CDR1 MNHEY and CDR2 SVGEGT. The CDR3 covers 16 residues. Trimming took 0 bases from V and 1 from J, leaving 10 bases between them.

The V call is TRBV18, the J call TRBJ2-1; possible D gene TRBD2, 5 bases. From germline, CDR1 is KGHSH and CDR2 LQKENI. The V end lost 2 bases, the J end lost 8 bases, and 16 bases lay between the germline ends. The CDR3 is 15 residues long. The CDR3, as DNA: TGTGCCAGCTCACCATTCTTCGGAGCGGTCGATGAGCAGTTCTTC. It is translated as CASSPFFGAVDEQFF.

The chain recombines TRBV7-2 with TRBJ2-3; D remains unclear. The V gene lost 1 base and the J gene lost 6 bases, with 11 bases spanning the gap. The CDR3 totals 14 residues. Looked up from germline, CDR1 is SGHTA and CDR2 is FQGNSA. The CDR3 DNA sequence: TGTGCCAGCAGCTTAGGCGCGAACGCGGATACGCAGTATTTT. Amino acids: CASSLGANADTQYF.

The chain couples TRBV9 to TRBJ2-1, with 8 bases fitting TRBD2. Germline V lookup: CDR1 SGDLS, CDR2 YYNGEE. CDR3 length: 16 amino acids. Trimming at V came to 5 bases and at J to 7 bases, leaving 14 bases not matched to a gene. The CDR3 DNA reads as TGTGCCAGCAGTGCGGGGGCGGGACTAGGTCAGAATGAGCAGTTCTTC. This translates into CASSAGAGLGQNEQFF. Filled out from reference TRBV9 and TRBJ2-1, the complete variable domain reads DSGVTQTPKHLITATGQRVTLRCSPRSGDLSVYWYQQSLDQGLQFLIQYYNGEERAKGNILERFSAQQFPDLHSELNLSSLELGDSALYFCASSAGAGLGQNEQFFGPGTRLTVL.

The rearrangement joins TRBV10-1 to TRBJ2-3, with a possible D match to TRBD2 (5 bases). The germline gives CDR1 WNHNN, CDR2 SYGVQD (reference sequence). Trimming removed 6 bases from V and 7 bases from J, with 8 bases in between. The CDR3 totals 11 residues. CDR3 DNA sequence: TGCGCCAGCAGGACGGGGAATACGCAGTATTTT. It specifies CASRTGNTQYF.

This rearrangement joins TRBV18 to TRBJ2-7, with D possibly matching TRBD1 (7 bases). Trimming stripped 0 bases from V and 5 bases from J, with 11 bases between. The CDR3 loop spans 14 amino acids. The germline V gene has CDR1 KGHSH and CDR2 LQKENI. The CDR3 sequence is CASSPPGGGHEQYF. Here the CDR3 DNA reads TGTGCCAGCTCACCACCAGGAGGGGGCCACGAGCAGTACTTC.

The chain links TRBV19 to TRBJ2-3, with 8 bases lining up with TRBD2. V gave up 5 bases and J gave up 2 bases; unmatched junction bases: 6. This CDR3 region has 15 residues. The germline gives CDR1 LNHDA, CDR2 SQIVND (reference sequence). The CDR3 loop reads CASSLRTSITDTQYF. The DNA for the CDR3 is TGTGCCAGTAGTCTACGGACTAGCATCACAGATACGCAGTATTTT.

This clone was counted a single time. J is TRBJ2-1 and V is TRBV27; D is perhaps TRBD1 (6 bases). CDR1 and CDR2 from the germline V gene are MNHEY and SMNVEV (reference sequence). Trimming pared 6 bases from V and 8 bases from J, leaving 20 bases between. This CDR3 comprises 15 residues. The DNA for the CDR3 is TGTGCCAGCAGACGGTCCACCCAGGGGCTCTATGAGCAGTTCTTC. This translates into CASRRSTQGLYEQFF.

This clone was found a few times. DNA for the CDR3: TGTGCCAGCAGTCCCTCGGAGGGGCGGCAAAAACTGTTTTTT. Translated, it gives CASSPSEGRQKLFF. This chain links TRBV6-2 or TRBV6-3 with TRBJ1-4, with a tentative D call TRBD1 (5 bases). Germline CDR1 MNHEY, CDR2 SVGEGT. Trimming removed 5 bases at V and 9 bases at J, with 16 bases between. There are 14 residues in the CDR3.

This clone occurred once. J is TRBJ1-1 and V is TRBV7-2, with D hard to call. This CDR3 has 15 residues. CDR1 and CDR2 (germline): SGHTA, FQGNSA. Trimming left V 5 bases short and J 1 base short, with 14 bases between. This CDR3 is CASSPHDLANTEAFF. DNA of the CDR3: TGTGCCAGCAGCCCCCACGATTTAGCGAACACTGAAGCTTTCTTT.

The V call is TRBV7-8, the J call TRBJ2-7; 11 bases agree with TRBD2. V shed 9 bases, J shed 0 bases, and the junction held 16 bases outside the gene matches. Germline lookup yields CDR1 SGHVS and CDR2 FQNEAQ. The length of the CDR3 is 18 residues. CDR3 DNA sequence: TGTGCCAGGCCTGGGGGACTAGCGGCTAAACGGCGCTCCTACGAGCAGTACTTC. It is translated as CARPGGLAAKRRSYEQYF. Drawing the rest from reference TRBV7-8 and TRBJ2-7, the complete variable domain is GAGVSQSPRYKVAKRGQDVALRCDPISGHVSLFWYQQALGQGPEFLTYFQNEAQLDKSGLPSDRFFAERPEGSVSTLKIQRTQQEDSAVYLCARPGGLAAKRRSYEQYFGPGTRLTVT.

This chain joins TRBV3-1 (or the pseudogene TRBV3-2) and TRBJ2-7; possibly TRBD2 for D (6 bases). Germline lookup yields CDR1 LGHDT and CDR2 YNNKEL (reference sequence). V was trimmed by 4 bases and J by 9 bases, leaving 13 bases between them. The CDR3 runs 12 residues. CDR3 coding DNA: TGTGCCAGCAGCCGGGGGGAGAGAGGGCAGTACTTC. Translating gives CASSRGERGQYF.

The CDR3 coding sequence is TGTGCCAGCAGCTTACCCGGAGCAGGGGGCGTGGGCTACACCTTC. It is translated as CASSLPGAGGVGYTF. The V and J genes are TRBV7-2 and TRBJ1-2, with 8 positions matching TRBD1. Germline CDR1 reads SGHTA; CDR2 reads FQGNSA. This CDR3 contains 15 residues. V was clipped by 2 bases and J by 8 bases; unmatched bases: 10. Full variable domain (outside the CDR3, taken from reference TRBV7-2 and TRBJ1-2): GAGVSQSPSNKVTEKGKDVELRCDPISGHTALYWYRQSLGQGLEFLIYFQGNSAPDKSGLPSDRFSAERTGGSVSTLTIQRTQQEDSAVYLCASSLPGAGGVGYTFGSGTRLTVV.

The chain joins TRBV29-1 to TRBJ1-1; 10 bases fit TRBD1. This CDR3 has 13 residues. Germline V gene data show CDR1 as SQVTM and CDR2 as ANQGSEA. The CDR3 region is CSIGTGVNTEAFF. CDR3 nucleotides: TGCAGTATTGGGACAGGGGTCAACACTGAAGCTTTCTTT.

Only a few counts were recorded for this clone. The V call is TRBV6-4, the J call TRBJ1-2; 11 bases match TRBD1. The CDR3 length is 15 residues. J was trimmed by 6 bases and V by 5 bases; bases with no gene match: 8. Germline V CDR1 and CDR2: MRHNA, SNTAGT. The CDR3 DNA follows: TGTGCCAGCAGTTCACGGACAGGGGGCTTGCATGGCTACACCTTC. Translation gives CASSSRTGGLHGYTF.

J is TRBJ1-1 and V is TRBV2; D uncertain. CDR1 and CDR2 (germline): SNHLY, FYNNEI. CDR3 length: 13 residues. V lost 7 bases and J lost 0, with 9 bases in between. CDR3 coding DNA: TGTGCCAGCACCCTTACACTGAACACTGAAGCTTTCTTT. Translating gives CASTLTLNTEAFF.